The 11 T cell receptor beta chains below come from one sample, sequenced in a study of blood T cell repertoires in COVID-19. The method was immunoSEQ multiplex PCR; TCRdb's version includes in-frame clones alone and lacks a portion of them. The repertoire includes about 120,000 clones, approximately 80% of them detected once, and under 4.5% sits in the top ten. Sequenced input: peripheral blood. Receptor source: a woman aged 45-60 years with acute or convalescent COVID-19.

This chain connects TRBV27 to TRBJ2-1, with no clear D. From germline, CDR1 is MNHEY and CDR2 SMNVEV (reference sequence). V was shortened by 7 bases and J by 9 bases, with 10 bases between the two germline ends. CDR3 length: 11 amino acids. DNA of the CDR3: TGTGCCAGCAAAAGCTTTGGTGAGCAGTTCTTC. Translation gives CASKSFGEQFF.

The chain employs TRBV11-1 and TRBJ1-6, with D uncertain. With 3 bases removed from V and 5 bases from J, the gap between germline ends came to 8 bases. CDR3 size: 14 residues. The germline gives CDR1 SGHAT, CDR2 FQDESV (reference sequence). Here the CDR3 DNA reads TGTGCCAGCAGCTTCGGGAGCAATAATTCACCCCTCCACTTT. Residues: CASSFGSNNSPLHF.

Written as DNA, the CDR3 is TGTGCCAGCAGCTTGGGGAGACAGGGGGTTTACGAGCAGTACTTC. Amino acids: CASSLGRQGVYEQYF. The gene calls are TRBV5-4 and TRBJ2-7, with 9 bases aligning to TRBD1. J lost 4 bases, V lost 0 bases, and 5 bases had no gene match. Germline V CDR1 and CDR2: SGHNT, YYREEE (reference sequence). The CDR3 has 15 residues. Combining the CDR3 with reference TRBV5-4 and TRBJ2-7 gives the whole variable domain ETGVTQSPTHLIKTRGQQVTLRCSSQSGHNTVSWYQQALGQGPQFIFQYYREEENGRGNFPPRFSGLQFPNYSSELNVNALELDDSALYLCASSLGRQGVYEQYFGPGTRLTVT.

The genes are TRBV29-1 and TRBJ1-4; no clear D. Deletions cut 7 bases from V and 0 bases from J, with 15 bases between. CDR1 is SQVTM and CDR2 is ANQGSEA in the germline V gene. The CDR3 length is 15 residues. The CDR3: CSADGNSATNEKLFF. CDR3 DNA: TGCAGCGCCGACGGGAATTCAGCAACTAATGAAAAACTGTTTTTT.

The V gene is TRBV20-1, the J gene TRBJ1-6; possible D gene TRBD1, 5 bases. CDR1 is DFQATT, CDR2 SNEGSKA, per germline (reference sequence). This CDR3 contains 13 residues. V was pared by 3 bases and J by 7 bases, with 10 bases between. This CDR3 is CSASETANSPLHF. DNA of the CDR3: TGCAGTGCTAGTGAGACAGCCAATTCACCCCTCCACTTT.

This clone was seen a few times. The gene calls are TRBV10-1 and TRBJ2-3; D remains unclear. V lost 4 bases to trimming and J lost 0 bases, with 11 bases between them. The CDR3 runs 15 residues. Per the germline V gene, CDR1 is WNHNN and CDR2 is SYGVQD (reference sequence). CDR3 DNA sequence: TGCGCCAGCAGTGTTTATGGCAGAAGCACAGATACGCAGTATTTT. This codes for CASSVYGRSTDTQYF.

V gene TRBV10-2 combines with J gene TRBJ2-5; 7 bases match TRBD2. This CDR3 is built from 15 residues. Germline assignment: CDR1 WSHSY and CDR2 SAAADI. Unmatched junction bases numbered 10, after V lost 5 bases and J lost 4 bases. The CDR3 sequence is CASSKSGTSRETQYF. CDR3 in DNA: TGCGCCAGCAGTAAAAGCGGGACTTCTCGAGAGACCCAGTACTTC.

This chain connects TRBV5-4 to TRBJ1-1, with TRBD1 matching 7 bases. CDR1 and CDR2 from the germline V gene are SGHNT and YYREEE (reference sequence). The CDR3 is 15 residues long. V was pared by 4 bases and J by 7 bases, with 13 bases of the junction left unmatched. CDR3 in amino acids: CASSVNPGQRFEAFF. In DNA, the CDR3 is TGTGCCAGCAGCGTAAACCCGGGACAGAGGTTTGAAGCTTTCTTT.

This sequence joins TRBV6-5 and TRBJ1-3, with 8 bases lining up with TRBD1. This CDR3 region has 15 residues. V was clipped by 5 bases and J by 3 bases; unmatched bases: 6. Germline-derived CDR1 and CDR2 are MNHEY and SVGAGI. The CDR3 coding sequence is TGTGCCAGCAGTCGACCGGACAGGGTTGGAAACACCATATATTTT. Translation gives CASSRPDRVGNTIYF.

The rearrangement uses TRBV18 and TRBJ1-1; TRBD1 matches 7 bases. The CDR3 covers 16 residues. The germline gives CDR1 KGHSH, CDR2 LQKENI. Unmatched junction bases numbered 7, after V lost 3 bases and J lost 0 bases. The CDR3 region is CASSPQQGLMNTEAFF. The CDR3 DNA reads TGTGCCAGCTCACCCCAACAGGGGTTAATGAACACTGAAGCTTTCTTT.

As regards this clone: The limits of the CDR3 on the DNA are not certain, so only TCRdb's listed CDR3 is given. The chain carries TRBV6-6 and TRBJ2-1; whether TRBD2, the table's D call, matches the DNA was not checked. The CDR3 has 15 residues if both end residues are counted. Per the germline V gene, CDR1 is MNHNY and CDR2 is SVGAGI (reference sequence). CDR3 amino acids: CASSSSGGRRNEQFF.